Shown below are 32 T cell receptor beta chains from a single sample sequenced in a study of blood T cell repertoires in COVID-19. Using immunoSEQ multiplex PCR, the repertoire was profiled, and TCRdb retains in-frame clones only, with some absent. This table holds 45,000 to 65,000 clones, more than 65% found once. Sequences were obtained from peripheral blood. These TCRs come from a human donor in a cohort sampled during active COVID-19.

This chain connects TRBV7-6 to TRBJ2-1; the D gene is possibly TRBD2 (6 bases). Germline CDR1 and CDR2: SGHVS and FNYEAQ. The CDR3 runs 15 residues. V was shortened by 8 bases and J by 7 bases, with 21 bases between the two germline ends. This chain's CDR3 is CASSMGSWRGNEQFF. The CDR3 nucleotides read TGTGCCAGCTCTATGGGTTCGTGGAGGGGAAATGAGCAGTTCTTC.

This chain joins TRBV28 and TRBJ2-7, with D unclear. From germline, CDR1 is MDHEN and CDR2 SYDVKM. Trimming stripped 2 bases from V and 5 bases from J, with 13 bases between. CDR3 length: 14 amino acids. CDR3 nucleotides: TGTGCCAGCAGTTTAACTCCCGCATTCGACGAGCAGTACTTC. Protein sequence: CASSLTPAFDEQYF.

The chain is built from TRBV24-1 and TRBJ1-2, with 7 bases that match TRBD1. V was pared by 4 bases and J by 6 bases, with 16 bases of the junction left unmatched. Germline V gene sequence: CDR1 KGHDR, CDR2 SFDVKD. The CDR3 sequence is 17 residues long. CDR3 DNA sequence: TGTGCCACCAGTGAGGGGACAGATACCGACACCTTGGATGGCTACACCTTC. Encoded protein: CATSEGTDTDTLDGYTF.

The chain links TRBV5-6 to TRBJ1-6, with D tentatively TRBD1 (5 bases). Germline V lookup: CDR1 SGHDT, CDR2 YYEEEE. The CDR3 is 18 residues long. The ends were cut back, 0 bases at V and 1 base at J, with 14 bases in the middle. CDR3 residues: CASSLGQTTWSYNSPLHF. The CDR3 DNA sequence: TGTGCCAGCAGCTTGGGACAGACGACATGGTCCTATAATTCACCCCTCCACTTT.

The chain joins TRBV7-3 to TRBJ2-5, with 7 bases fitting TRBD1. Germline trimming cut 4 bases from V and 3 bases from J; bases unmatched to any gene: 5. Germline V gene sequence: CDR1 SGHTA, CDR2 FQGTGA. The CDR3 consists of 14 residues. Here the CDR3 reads CASSSTGVEETQYF. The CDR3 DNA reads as TGTGCCAGCAGCTCAACAGGGGTAGAAGAGACCCAGTACTTC.

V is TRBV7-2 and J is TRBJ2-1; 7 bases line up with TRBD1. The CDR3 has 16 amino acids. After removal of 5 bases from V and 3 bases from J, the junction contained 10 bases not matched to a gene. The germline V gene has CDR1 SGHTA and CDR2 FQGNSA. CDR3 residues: CASSKYRGGFYNEQFF. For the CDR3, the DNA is TGTGCCAGCAGCAAGTACAGAGGGGGCTTCTACAATGAGCAGTTCTTC.

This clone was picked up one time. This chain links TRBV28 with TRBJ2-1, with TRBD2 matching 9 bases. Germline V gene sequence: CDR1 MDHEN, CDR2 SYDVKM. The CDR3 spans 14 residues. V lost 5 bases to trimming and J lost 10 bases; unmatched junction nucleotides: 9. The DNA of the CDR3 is TGTGCCAGCAGTGTAGCGGGAGAAATGCGGGAGCAGTTCTTC. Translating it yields CASSVAGEMREQFF.

Here the CDR3 reads CASTQTGQATFF. CDR3 sequence (DNA): TGTGCCAGCACCCAGACGGGACAGGCAACTTTCTTT. This sequence joins TRBV6-5 and TRBJ1-1; 8 bases match TRBD1. Germline CDR1 MNHEY, CDR2 SVGAGI. This CDR3 contains 12 residues. The junction had 10 bases not matched to a gene; V was cut back by 7 bases and J by 12 bases.

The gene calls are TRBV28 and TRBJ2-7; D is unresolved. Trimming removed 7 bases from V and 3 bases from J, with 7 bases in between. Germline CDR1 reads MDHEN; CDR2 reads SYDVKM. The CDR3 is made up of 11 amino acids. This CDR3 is CASTRSYEQYF. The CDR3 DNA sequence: TGTGCCAGCACTAGGAGCTACGAGCAGTACTTC.

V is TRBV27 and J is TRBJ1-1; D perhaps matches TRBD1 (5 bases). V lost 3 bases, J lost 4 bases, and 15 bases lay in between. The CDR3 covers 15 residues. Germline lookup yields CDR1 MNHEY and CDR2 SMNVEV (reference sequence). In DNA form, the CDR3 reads TGTGCCAGCAGTTTTAATCCCAGGGTCGGCACTGAAGCTTTCTTT. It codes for CASSFNPRVGTEAFF.

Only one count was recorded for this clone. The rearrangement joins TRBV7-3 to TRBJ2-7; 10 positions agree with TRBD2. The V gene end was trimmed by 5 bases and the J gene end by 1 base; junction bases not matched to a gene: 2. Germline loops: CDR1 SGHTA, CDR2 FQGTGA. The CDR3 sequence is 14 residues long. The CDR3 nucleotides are TGTGCCAGCAGCCGGACTAGCGGTTCCTACGAGCAGTACTTC. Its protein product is CASSRTSGSYEQYF.

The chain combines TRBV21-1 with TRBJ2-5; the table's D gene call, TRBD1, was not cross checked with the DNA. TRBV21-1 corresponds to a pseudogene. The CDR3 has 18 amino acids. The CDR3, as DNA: TGTGCCAGCAGCAAAAACAGGACCCATAAAGGCTATCAAGAGACCCAGTACTTC. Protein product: CASSKNRTHKGYQETQYF.

CDR3 sequence: CASSQDKGTGTYEQYF. CDR3 sequence (DNA): TGTGCCAGCAGCCAAGATAAGGGGACAGGCACCTACGAGCAGTACTTC. The V call is TRBV3-1 (or the pseudogene TRBV3-2), the J call TRBJ2-7, with 8 bases that match TRBD1. The CDR3 spans 16 residues. CDR1 and CDR2 from the germline V gene are LGHDT and YNNKEL (reference sequence). The junction had 6 bases not matched to a gene; V was cut back by 0 bases and J by 2 bases.

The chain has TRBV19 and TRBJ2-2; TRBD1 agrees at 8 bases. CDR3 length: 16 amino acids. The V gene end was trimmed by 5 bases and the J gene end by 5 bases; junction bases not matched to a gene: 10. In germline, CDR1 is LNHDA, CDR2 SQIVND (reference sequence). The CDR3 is CASSAAGGSLTGELFF. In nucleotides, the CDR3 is TGTGCCAGTAGTGCCGCAGGGGGCTCTTTAACCGGGGAGCTGTTTTTT.

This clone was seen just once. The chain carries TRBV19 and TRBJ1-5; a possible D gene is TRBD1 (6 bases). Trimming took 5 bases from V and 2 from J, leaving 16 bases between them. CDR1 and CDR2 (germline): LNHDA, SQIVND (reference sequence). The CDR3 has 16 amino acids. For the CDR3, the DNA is TGTGCCAGTAGTGTCTATACAGGGCTGGGCAATCAGCCCCAGCATTTT. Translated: CASSVYTGLGNQPQHF.

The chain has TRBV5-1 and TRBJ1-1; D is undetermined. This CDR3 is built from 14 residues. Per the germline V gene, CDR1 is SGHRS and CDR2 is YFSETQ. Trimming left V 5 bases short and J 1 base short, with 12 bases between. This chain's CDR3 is CASRTAEPNTEAFF. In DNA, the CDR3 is TGCGCCAGCAGAACCGCCGAGCCGAACACTGAAGCTTTCTTT.

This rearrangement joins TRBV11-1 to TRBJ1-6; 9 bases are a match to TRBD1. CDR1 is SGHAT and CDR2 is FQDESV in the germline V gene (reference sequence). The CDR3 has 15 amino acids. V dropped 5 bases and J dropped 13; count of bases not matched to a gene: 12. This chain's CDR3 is CASSLSGQGTTPLHF. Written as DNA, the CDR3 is TGTGCCAGCAGCCTATCGGGACAGGGAACAACGCCCCTCCACTTT.

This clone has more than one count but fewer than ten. The CDR3 spells CASVAFGSYNEQFF. Here the CDR3 DNA reads TGTGCCAGCGTGGCCTTTGGCTCCTACAATGAGCAGTTCTTC. The gene calls are TRBV6-4 and TRBJ2-1; D gene uncertain. The CDR3 is 14 residues long. The V gene's germline CDR1 is MRHNA and CDR2 SNTAGT. V was clipped by 8 bases and J by 0 bases, with 11 bases between them.

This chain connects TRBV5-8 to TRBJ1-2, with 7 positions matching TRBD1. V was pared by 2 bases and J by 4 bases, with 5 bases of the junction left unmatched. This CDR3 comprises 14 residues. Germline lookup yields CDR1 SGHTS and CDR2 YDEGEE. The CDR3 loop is CASSFTGVLYGYTF. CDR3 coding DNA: TGTGCCAGCAGCTTCACAGGGGTTCTCTATGGCTACACCTTC.

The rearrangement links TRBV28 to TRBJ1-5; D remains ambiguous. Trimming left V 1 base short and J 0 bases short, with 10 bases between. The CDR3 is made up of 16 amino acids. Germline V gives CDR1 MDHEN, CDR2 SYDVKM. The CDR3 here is CASSLFGSDSNQPQHF. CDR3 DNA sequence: TGTGCCAGCAGTTTATTCGGCAGCGATAGCAATCAGCCCCAGCATTTT.

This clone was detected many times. CDR3 region: CASRRTGDGEQFF. The CDR3 nucleotides are TGTGCCAGCAGACGGACAGGGGACGGTGAGCAGTTCTTC. The chain carries TRBV6-5 and TRBJ2-1; 9 bases map to TRBD1. This CDR3 has 13 residues. Germline V gene sequence: CDR1 MNHEY, CDR2 SVGAGI. With V trimmed by 6 bases and J by 9 bases, 6 bases remained unmatched.

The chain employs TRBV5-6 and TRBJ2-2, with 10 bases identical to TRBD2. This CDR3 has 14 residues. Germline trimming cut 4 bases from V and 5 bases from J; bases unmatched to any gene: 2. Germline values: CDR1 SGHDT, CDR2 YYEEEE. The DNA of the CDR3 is TGTGCCAGCAGCCTGGGACTAGCGACCGGGGAGCTGTTTTTT. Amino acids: CASSLGLATGELFF.

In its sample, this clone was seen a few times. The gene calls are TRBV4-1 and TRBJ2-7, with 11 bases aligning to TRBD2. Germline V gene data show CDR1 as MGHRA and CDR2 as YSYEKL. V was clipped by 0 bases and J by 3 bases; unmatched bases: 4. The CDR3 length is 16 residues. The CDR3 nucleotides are TGCGCCAGCAGCCAAGAGGGACTAGCGGCAGGCTACGAGCAGTACTTC. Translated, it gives CASSQEGLAAGYEQYF.

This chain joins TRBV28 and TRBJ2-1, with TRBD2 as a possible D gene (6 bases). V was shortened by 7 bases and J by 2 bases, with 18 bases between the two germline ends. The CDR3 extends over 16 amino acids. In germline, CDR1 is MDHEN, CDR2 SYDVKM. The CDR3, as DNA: TGTGCCAGCACCCATAGGATCGGAGGGGCCTACAATGAGCAGTTCTTC. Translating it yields CASTHRIGGAYNEQFF. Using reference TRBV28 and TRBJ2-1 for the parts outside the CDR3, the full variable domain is DVKVTQSSRYLVKRTGEKVFLECVQDMDHENMFWYRQDPGLGLRLIYFSYDVKMKEKGDIPEGYSVSREKKERFSLILESASTNQTSMYLCASTHRIGGAYNEQFFGPGTRLTVL.

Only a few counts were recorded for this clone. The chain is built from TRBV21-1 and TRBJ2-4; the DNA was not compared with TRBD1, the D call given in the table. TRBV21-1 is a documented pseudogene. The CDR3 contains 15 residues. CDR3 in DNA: TGTGCCAGCAGTTCGACAGGGTTAGCCAAAAACATTCAGTACTTC. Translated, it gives CASSSTGLAKNIQYF.

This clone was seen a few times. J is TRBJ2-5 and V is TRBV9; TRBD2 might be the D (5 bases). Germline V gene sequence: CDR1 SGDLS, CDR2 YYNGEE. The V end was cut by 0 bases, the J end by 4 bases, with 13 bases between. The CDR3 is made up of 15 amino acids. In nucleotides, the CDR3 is TGTGCCAGCAGCGTAGCTACCGGGGAAGGAGAGACCCAGTACTTC. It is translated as CASSVATGEGETQYF.

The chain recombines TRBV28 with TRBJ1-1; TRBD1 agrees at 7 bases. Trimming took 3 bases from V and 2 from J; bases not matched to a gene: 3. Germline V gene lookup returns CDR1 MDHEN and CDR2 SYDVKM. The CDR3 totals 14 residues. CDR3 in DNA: TGTGCCAGCAGTTTCACAGGGGCAAACACTGAAGCTTTCTTT. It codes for CASSFTGANTEAFF.

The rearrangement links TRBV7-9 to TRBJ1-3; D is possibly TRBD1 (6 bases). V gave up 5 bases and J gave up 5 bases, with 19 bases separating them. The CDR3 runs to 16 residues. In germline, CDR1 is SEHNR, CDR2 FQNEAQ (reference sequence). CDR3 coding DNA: TGTGCCAGCAGCACGACGGGCGGGGGGCGTAGAAACACCATATATTTT. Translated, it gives CASSTTGGGRRNTIYF.

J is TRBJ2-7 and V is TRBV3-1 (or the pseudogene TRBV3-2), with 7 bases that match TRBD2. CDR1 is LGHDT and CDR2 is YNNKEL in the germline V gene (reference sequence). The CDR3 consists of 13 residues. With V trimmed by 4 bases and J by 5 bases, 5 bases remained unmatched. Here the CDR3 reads CASSREGRNEQYF. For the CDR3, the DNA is TGTGCCAGCAGCCGGGAGGGAAGGAACGAGCAGTACTTC.

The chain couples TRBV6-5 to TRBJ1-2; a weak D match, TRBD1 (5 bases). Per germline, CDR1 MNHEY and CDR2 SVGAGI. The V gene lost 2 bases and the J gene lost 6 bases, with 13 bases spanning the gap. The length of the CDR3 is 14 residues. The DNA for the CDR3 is TGTGCCAGCAGTTACGACAGAGATTTGAATGGCTACACCTTC. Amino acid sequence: CASSYDRDLNGYTF.

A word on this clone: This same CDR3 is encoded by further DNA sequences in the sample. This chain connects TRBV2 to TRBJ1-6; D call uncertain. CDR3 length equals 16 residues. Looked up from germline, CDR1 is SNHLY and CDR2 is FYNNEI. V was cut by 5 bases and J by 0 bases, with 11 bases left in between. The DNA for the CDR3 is TGTGCCAGCAGTCGGGATAGGAGCTCCTATAATTCACCCCTCCACTTT. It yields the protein CASSRDRSSYNSPLHF.

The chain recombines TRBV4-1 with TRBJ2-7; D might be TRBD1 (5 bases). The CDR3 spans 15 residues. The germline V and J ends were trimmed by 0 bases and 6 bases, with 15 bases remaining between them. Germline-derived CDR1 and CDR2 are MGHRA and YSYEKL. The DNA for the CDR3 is TGCGCCAGCAGCCAAGATCGCCAGGGCGTTCGCGAGCAGTACTTC. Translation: CASSQDRQGVREQYF.